The text below deals with one T cell receptor (beta chain). Its target is unknown. Although they were nominally healthy when sampled, donors likely had unrecorded immune exposures. V lost 1 base and J lost 8, with 17 bases in between. Germline CDR1 and CDR2: MGHRA and YSYEKL. This CDR3 region has 16 residues. The data derive from a study of cytomegalovirus exposure and HLA in healthy donors. Overall study results and limits: Apart from CMV serostatus, no immune exposure information was available.

PCR employed 60 Vbeta and 13 Jbeta primers. Produced via immunoSEQ multiplex PCR; TCRdb's table is partial and in-frame only. Here the sample spans 90,000 to 130,000 clones, about four fifths being singletons. Source material: PBMCs. The V and J genes are TRBV4-1 and TRBJ1-4; perhaps TRBD1 as D (6 bases). The source of this sequence is a man under 40 in good health and CMV-seropositive. CDR3 amino acids: CASSQGVTGGVEKLFF. The CDR3 DNA reads as TGCGCCAGCAGCCAAGGAGTGACAGGTGGGGTGGAAAAACTGTTTTTT.